Presented here are 21 T cell receptor beta chains from one specimen sequenced in a study of T-cell memory formation after mild COVID-19. TCRdb ran MiXCR on the 5' RACE reads and lists one entry per CDR3 protein. Of fewer than 300,000 distinct CDR3 sequences listed, around 15% are singletons. The sample consisted of PBMCs or a T cell subset sorted from them (not recorded which). These receptors were collected from a man younger than 30 who had mild COVID-19 (a few samples of this study predate the infection). Cell type and time point are not known.

This clonotype was counted only a few times. This chain uses TRBV7-9 with TRBJ1-2, with 7 bases aligning to TRBD1. This CDR3 has 13 amino acids. CDR1 SEHNR and CDR2 FQNEAQ come from the germline V gene (reference sequence). The V and J ends lost 5 bases and 8 bases, in that order; junction bases with no gene match: 8. CDR3 sequence (DNA): TGTGCCAGCAGCCGGATGACAGGGAACGGCTACACCTTC. It encodes CASSRMTGNGYTF.

This clonotype was recorded many times. The V and J genes are TRBV7-3 and TRBJ2-5; 7 nucleotides match TRBD2. Trimming cost V 5 bases and J 4 bases; bases outside gene matches: 4. Germline V gene lookup returns CDR1 SGHTA and CDR2 FQGTGA. The CDR3 loop spans 13 amino acids. CDR3 residues: CASSPPGGETQYF. In nucleotides, the CDR3 is TGTGCCAGCAGCCCCCCGGGGGGAGAGACCCAGTACTTC.

The chain links TRBV27 to TRBJ1-6; D is possibly TRBD1 (6 bases). Germline V gene data show CDR1 as MNHEY and CDR2 as SMNVEV (reference sequence). There are 14 residues in the CDR3. Deletions cut 0 bases from V and 8 bases from J, with 8 bases between. The CDR3 sequence is CASSLSGGDSPLHF. CDR3 DNA: TGTGCCAGCAGTTTATCAGGGGGTGATTCACCCCTCCACTTT.

The chain is built from TRBV7-9 and TRBJ2-7; unclear D gene. V was cut by 1 base and J by 7 bases, with 8 bases left in between. CDR1 is SEHNR, CDR2 FQNEAQ, per germline (reference sequence). The CDR3 covers 12 residues. This CDR3 is CASSLGSREQYV. CDR3 nucleotide sequence: TGTGCCAGCAGCTTAGGTTCCCGGGAGCAGTACGTC.

The chain joins TRBV4-1 to TRBJ2-7, with D perhaps matching TRBD1 or TRBD2 (6 bases each). Germline CDR1 MGHRA, CDR2 YSYEKL. Deletions cut 2 bases from V and 5 bases from J, with 13 bases between. The CDR3 is made up of 14 amino acids. CDR3 sequence reads: CASSQTTGGHEQYF. The DNA for the CDR3 is TGCGCCAGCAGCCAAACGACCGGGGGCCACGAGCAGTACTTC.

The table lists this clonotype with a few counts. CDR3: CASSAASDEQYV. CDR3 DNA: TGTGCCAGCAGTGCGGCGTCGGACGAGCAGTACGTC. V is TRBV21-1 and J is TRBJ2-7. TRBV21-1 is recorded as a pseudogene. The CDR3 covers 12 residues.

The chain links TRBV9 to TRBJ2-4, with 8 bases lining up with TRBD1. CDR3 length equals 14 residues. Germline-derived CDR1 and CDR2 are SGDLS and YYNGEE. Germline trimming cut 3 bases from V and 6 bases from J; bases unmatched to any gene: 5. CDR3 sequence reads: CASSGQGRVNIQYF. CDR3 DNA sequence: TGTGCCAGCAGCGGACAGGGGCGGGTAAACATTCAGTACTTC.

This clonotype was seen a few times. The V gene is TRBV6-5, the J gene TRBJ1-4, with a possible D match to TRBD1 (6 bases). The germline V gene encodes CDR1 MNHEY and CDR2 SVGAGI. The V gene lost 0 bases and the J gene lost 10 bases, with 12 bases spanning the gap. The CDR3 spans 14 residues. The CDR3 region is CASSYSSGVGKLFF. CDR3 DNA sequence: TGTGCCAGCAGTTACTCGTCAGGGGTAGGAAAACTGTTTTTT.

This clonotype was counted only a few times. The genes are TRBV5-1 and TRBJ2-2; D is ambiguous. The CDR3 totals 15 residues. V lost 0 bases and J lost 7, with 13 bases in between. Germline V CDR1 and CDR2: SGHRS, YFSETQ. The CDR3 protein is CASSLAGSRVGELFF. CDR3 in DNA: TGCGCCAGCAGCTTGGCGGGTAGCAGAGTCGGGGAGCTGTTTTTT.

The chain carries TRBV5-1 and TRBJ1-5; D may be TRBD1 (6 bases). The length of the CDR3 is 18 residues. CDR1 and CDR2 (germline): SGHRS, YFSETQ. V lost 0 bases and J 0 bases, leaving 16 bases between the germline ends. CDR3: CASSLATDRAYSNQPQHF. The DNA of the CDR3 is TGCGCCAGCAGCTTGGCCACGGACAGAGCATATAGCAATCAGCCCCAGCATTTT.

This clonotype occurred many times. The chain recombines TRBV4-2 with TRBJ2-7; 10 nucleotides agree with TRBD2. CDR3 length: 16 amino acids. Per germline, CDR1 LGHNA and CDR2 YNFKEQ. With 2 bases clipped from V and 0 bases from J, the junction kept 4 bases outside the gene matches. The CDR3 here is CASSQWSSGGSYEQYF. DNA for the CDR3: TGTGCCAGCAGCCAATGGTCTAGCGGGGGCTCCTACGAGCAGTACTTC.

V usage is TRBV11-2 and J usage is TRBJ2-5; D might be TRBD1 or TRBD2, each matching 5 bases. The CDR3 consists of 16 residues. Deletions cut 6 bases from V and 5 bases from J, with 22 bases between. The germline V gene has CDR1 SGHAT and CDR2 FQNNGV. Written as DNA, the CDR3 is TGTGCCAGCAGGCCCCGGGGCAGGGTCGGTTCGGAGACCCAGTACTTC. Translating gives CASRPRGRVGSETQYF.

This clonotype came up a few times. The chain has TRBV5-1 and TRBJ1-1; TRBD1 is a possible D gene (5 bases). With 4 bases removed from V and 3 bases from J, the gap between germline ends came to 16 bases. The CDR3 spans 15 residues. CDR1 and CDR2 (germline): SGHRS, YFSETQ. CDR3 sequence: CASSIRAPGDTEAFF. In DNA form, the CDR3 reads TGCGCCAGCAGCATCCGGGCCCCGGGGGACACTGAAGCTTTCTTT.

This clonotype was detected only a few times. The rearrangement joins TRBV6-1 to TRBJ2-3; 11 bases match TRBD2. Losses at the gene ends were 8 bases for V and 5 bases for J; bases not matched to a gene: 9. CDR3 size: 15 residues. Germline CDR1 is MNHNS and CDR2 is SASEGT. The CDR3 spells CASGILAGAGDTQYF. CDR3 DNA sequence: TGTGCCAGCGGAATACTAGCGGGGGCTGGAGATACGCAGTATTTT.

This clonotype came up many times. The chain has TRBV4-1 and TRBJ2-5; no clear D. Germline V lookup: CDR1 MGHRA, CDR2 YSYEKL. V shed 0 bases and J shed 2 bases, with 10 bases lying between them. The CDR3 runs 15 residues. The CDR3 DNA is TGCGCCAGCAGCCAAGAATATTCCGGACAAGAGACCCAGTACTTC. It encodes CASSQEYSGQETQYF.

The chain couples TRBV7-9 to TRBJ2-3, with a weak D call TRBD2 (6 bases). Germline CDR1 SEHNR, CDR2 FQNEAQ (reference sequence). This CDR3 is built from 16 residues. V was clipped by 0 bases and J by 5 bases, with 15 bases between them. The CDR3 reads CASSLALAGRRDTQYF. The CDR3 region has the DNA TGTGCCAGCAGCTTAGCGCTGGCGGGGAGACGAGATACGCAGTATTTT.

This clonotype has a handful of counts. The chain carries TRBV19 and TRBJ1-1; 11 positions agree with TRBD1. This CDR3 comprises 16 residues. Germline CDR1 is LNHDA and CDR2 is SQIVND (reference sequence). The ends lost 5 bases at V and 6 bases at J; junction bases unmatched: 11. Here the CDR3 DNA reads TGTGCCAGTAGTTACTTCCCGGGACAGGGGGACCCTGAAGCTTTCTTT. It translates to CASSYFPGQGDPEAFF. The full variable domain, completed using reference TRBV19 and TRBJ1-1, is DGGITQSPKYLFRKEGQNVTLSCEQNLNHDAMYWYRQDPGQGLRLIYYSQIVNDFQKGDIAEGYSVSREKKESFPLTVTSAQKNPTAFYLCASSYFPGQGDPEAFFGQGTRLTVV.

The chain has TRBV20-1 and TRBJ2-5; D may be TRBD2 (6 bases). Germline V gene lookup returns CDR1 DFQATT and CDR2 SNEGSKA (reference sequence). This CDR3 contains 15 residues. The germline V and J ends were trimmed by 5 bases and 5 bases, with 21 bases remaining between them. The CDR3 nucleotides read TGCAGTGCTGCCTCGGACTATTCCCCCGGGGAGACCCAGTACTTC. Protein: CSAASDYSPGETQYF.

This clonotype came up a few times. The chain uses TRBV7-9 and TRBJ2-7, with 8 bases fitting TRBD2. CDR1 is SEHNR, CDR2 FQNEAQ, per germline (reference sequence). J was trimmed by 7 bases and V by 4 bases; bases with no gene match: 9. The CDR3 is 14 residues long. The CDR3 is CASSSPSGLWEQYF. CDR3 DNA sequence: TGTGCCAGCAGCTCTCCTAGCGGGCTCTGGGAGCAGTACTTC.

The rearrangement joins TRBV6-5 to TRBJ1-1; no clear D. This CDR3 comprises 16 residues. V was trimmed by 0 bases and J by 6 bases, leaving 17 bases between them. Germline V CDR1 and CDR2: MNHEY, SVGAGI. The CDR3 loop reads CASSYSKAGLGPEAFF. CDR3 DNA: TGTGCCAGCAGTTACTCGAAGGCAGGTCTTGGCCCTGAAGCTTTCTTT.

This clonotype has a count of ten or more. The rearrangement uses TRBV7-9 and TRBJ2-5, with TRBD2 matching over 8 bases. The ends lost 8 bases at V and 5 bases at J; junction bases unmatched: 7. There are 13 residues in the CDR3. Per the germline V gene, CDR1 is SEHNR and CDR2 is FQNEAQ (reference sequence). The DNA of the CDR3 is TGTGCCAGCCGGGGGGGGGCTCGGGAGACCCAGTACTTC. Translating gives CASRGGARETQYF.